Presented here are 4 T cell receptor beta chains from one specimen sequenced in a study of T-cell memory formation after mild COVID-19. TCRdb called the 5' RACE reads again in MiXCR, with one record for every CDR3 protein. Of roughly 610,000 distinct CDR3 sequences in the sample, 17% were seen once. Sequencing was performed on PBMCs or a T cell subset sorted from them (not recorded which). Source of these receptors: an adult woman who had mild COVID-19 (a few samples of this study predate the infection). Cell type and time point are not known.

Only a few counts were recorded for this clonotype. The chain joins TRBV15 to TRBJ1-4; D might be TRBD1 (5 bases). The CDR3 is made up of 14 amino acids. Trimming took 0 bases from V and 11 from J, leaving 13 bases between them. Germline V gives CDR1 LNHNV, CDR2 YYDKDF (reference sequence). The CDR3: CATSRDKGMRKLFF. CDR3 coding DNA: TGTGCCACCAGCAGAGATAAGGGGATGAGGAAACTGTTTTTT.

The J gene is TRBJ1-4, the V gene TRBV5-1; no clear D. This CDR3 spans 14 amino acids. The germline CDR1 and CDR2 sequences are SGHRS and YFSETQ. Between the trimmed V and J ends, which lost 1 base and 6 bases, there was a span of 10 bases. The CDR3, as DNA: TGCGCCAGCAGCTTGTACAGCGGAGATGAAAAACTGTTTTTT. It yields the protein CASSLYSGDEKLFF.

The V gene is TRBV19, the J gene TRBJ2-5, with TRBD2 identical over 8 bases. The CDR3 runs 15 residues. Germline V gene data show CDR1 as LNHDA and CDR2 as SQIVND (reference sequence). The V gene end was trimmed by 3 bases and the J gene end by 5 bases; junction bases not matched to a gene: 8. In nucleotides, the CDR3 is TGTGCCAGTAGTATCGTCGGGACTAGGGGCGAGACCCAGTACTTC. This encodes CASSIVGTRGETQYF.

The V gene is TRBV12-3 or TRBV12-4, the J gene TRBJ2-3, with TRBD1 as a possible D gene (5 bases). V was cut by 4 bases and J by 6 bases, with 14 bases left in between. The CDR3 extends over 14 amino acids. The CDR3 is CASSSLGPVDTQYF. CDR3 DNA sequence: TGTGCCAGCAGTTCGTTGGGGCCCGTCGATACGCAGTATTTT.